The present TCR beta chain was sequenced within a study of spatial heterogeneity in lung cancer. On the study more broadly: Detection consistently captured more beta-chain sequences than alpha-chain sequences. As counted in raw reads, each unique TCR and UMI combination appeared more than ten times on average.

V shed 0 bases and J shed 5 bases, with 10 bases lying between them. This CDR3 has 14 residues. In germline, CDR1 is MNHEY, CDR2 SMNVEV (reference sequence). TCR cDNA molecules each had a unique molecular identifier. TCRdb analysed the 5' RACE reads with MiXCR anew, one entry per CDR3 protein. The repertoire holds under 11,000 distinct CDR3 sequences, with 3.5% to 5% as singletons. Noted time point: sample taken at primary tumor resection. Whole RNA obtained from tumor, nontumor lung or frozen PBMC underwent sequencing without sorting. Donation came from about 72 patients with untreated early-stage non-small cell lung cancer. This clonotype has a count of ten or more.

This sample comprised normal lung tissue next to the tumor, obtained at surgery. The chain is built from TRBV27 and TRBJ1-2; D remains ambiguous. The sequence came from a male donor with early-stage non-small cell lung cancer. The CDR3 spells CASSLSLTGYGYTF. CDR3 sequence (DNA): TGTGCCAGCAGTTTATCGCTAACGGGTTATGGCTACACCTTC.